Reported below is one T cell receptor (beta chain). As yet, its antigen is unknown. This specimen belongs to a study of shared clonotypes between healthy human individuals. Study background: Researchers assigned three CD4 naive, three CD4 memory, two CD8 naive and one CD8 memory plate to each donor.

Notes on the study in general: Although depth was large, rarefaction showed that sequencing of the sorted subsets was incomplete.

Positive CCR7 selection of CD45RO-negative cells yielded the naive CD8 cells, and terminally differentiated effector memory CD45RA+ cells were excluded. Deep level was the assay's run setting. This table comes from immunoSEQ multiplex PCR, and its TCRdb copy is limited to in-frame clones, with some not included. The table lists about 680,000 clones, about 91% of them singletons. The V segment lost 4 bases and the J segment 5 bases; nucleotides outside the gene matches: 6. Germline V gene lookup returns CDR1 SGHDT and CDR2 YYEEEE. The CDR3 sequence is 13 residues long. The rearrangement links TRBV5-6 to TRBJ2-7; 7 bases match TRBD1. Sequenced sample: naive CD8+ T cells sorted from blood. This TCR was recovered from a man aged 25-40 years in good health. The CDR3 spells CASSPTGRDEQYF. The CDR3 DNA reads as TGTGCCAGCAGCCCGACAGGGCGCGACGAGCAGTACTTC.